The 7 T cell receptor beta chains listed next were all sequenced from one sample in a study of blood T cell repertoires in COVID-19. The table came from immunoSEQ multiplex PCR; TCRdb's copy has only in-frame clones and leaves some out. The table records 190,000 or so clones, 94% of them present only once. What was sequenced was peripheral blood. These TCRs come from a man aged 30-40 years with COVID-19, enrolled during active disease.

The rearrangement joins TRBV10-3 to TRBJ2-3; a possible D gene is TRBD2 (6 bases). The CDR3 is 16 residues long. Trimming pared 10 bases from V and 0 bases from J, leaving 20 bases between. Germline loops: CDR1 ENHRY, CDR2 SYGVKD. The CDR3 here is CATKTEGTTSTDTQYF. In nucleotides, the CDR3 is TGTGCCACAAAAACGGAGGGGACGACGAGCACAGATACGCAGTATTTT.

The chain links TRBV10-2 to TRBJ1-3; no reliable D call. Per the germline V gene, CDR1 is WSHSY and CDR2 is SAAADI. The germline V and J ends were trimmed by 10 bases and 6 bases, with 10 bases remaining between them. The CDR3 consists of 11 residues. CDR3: CATDRENTIYF. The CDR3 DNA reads TGCGCCACCGACCGGGAAAACACCATATATTTT.

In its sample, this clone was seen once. CDR3 in amino acids: CASRPSQVYEQYF. CDR3 DNA: TGTGCCAGCAGACCCTCTCAGGTTTACGAGCAGTACTTC. The chain joins TRBV12-3 or TRBV12-4 to TRBJ2-7; D is uncertain. Trimming cost V 6 bases and J 4 bases, with 13 bases left between them. The CDR3 extends over 13 amino acids.

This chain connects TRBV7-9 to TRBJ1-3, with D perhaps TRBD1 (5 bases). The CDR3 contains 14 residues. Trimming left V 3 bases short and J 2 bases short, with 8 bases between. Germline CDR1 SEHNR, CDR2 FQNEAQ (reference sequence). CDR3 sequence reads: CASSFGGTGNTIYF. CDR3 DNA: TGTGCCAGCAGCTTCGGGGGGACTGGAAACACCATATATTTT.

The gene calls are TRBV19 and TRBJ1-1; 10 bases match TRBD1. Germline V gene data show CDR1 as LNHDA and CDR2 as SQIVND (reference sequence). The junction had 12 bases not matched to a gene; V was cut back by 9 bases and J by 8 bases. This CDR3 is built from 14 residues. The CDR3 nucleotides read TGTGCCAGCCAGGTCGGGACAGGGGAGGGAGAAGCTTTCTTT. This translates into CASQVGTGEGEAFF. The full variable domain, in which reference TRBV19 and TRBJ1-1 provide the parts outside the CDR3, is DGGITQSPKYLFRKEGQNVTLSCEQNLNHDAMYWYRQDPGQGLRLIYYSQIVNDFQKGDIAEGYSVSREKKESFPLTVTSAQKNPTAFYLCASQVGTGEGEAFFGQGTRLTVV.

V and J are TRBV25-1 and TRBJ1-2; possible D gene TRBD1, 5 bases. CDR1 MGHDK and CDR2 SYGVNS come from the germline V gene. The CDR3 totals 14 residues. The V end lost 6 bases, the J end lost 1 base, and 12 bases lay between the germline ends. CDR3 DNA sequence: TGTGCCAGCAGAAAAGGGGCCAGTAACTATGGCTACACCTTC. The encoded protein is CASRKGASNYGYTF.

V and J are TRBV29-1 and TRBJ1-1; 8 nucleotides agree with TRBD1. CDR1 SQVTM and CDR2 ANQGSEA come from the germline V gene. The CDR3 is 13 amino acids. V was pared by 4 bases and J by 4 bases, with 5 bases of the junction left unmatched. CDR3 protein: CSVVNRGTTEAFF. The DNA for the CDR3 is TGCAGCGTTGTGAACAGGGGGACCACTGAAGCTTTCTTT.